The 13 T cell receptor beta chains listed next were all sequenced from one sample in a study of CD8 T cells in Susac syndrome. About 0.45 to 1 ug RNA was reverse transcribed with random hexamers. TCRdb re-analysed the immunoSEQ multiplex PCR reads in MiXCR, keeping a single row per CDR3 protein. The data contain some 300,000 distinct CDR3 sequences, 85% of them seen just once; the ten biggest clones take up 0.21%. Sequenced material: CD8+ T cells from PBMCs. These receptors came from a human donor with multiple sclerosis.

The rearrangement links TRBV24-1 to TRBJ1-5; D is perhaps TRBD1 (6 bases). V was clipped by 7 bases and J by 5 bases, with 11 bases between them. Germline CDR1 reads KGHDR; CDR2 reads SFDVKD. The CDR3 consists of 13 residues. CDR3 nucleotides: TGTGCCACCAGGGACAGAACTTATCAGCCCCAGCATTTT. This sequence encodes CATRDRTYQPQHF.

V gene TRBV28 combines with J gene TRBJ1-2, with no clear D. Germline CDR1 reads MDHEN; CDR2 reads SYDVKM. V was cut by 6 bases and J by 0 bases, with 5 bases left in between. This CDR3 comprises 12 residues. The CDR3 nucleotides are TGTGCCAGCAGGGCGGCTAACTATGGCTACACCTTC. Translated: CASRAANYGYTF.

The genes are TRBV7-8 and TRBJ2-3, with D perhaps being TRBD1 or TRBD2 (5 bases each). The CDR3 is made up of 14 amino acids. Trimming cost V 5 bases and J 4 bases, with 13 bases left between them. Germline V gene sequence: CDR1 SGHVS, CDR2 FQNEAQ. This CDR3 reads CASSLREGPDTQYF. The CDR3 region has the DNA TGTGCCAGCAGCCTTAGAGAGGGGCCAGATACGCAGTATTTT.

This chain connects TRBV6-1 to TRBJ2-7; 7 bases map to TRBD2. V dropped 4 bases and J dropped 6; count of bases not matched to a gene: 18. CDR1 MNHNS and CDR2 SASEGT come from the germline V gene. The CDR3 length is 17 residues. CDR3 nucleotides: TGTGCCAGCAGTGGTCTAGCGGAACCCCCCGACCTCGGCGAGCAGTACTTC. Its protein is CASSGLAEPPDLGEQYF.

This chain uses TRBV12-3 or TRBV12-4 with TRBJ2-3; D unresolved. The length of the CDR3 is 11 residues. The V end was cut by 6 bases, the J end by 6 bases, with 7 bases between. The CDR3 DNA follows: TGTGCCAGCAGGGAACAGGATACGCAGTATTTT. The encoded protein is CASREQDTQYF.

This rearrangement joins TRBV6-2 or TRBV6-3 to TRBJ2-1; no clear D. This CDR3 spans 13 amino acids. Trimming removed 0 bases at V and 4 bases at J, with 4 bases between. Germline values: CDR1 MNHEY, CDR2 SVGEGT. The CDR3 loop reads CASSYSNYNEQFF. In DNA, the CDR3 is TGTGCCAGCAGTTACTCGAATTACAATGAGCAGTTCTTC.

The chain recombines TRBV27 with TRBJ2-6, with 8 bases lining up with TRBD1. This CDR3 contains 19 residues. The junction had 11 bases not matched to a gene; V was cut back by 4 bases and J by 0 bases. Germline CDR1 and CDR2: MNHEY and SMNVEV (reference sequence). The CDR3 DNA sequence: TGTGCCAGCAGTTCTCCACTCAGGGGGCTTAGCTCTGGGGCCAACGTCCTGACTTTC. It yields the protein CASSSPLRGLSSGANVLTF.

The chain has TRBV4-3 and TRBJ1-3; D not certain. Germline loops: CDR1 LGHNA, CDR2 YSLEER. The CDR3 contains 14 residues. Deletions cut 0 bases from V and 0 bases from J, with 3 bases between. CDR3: CASSQDRSGNTIYF. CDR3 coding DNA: TGCGCCAGCAGCCAAGATCGCTCTGGAAACACCATATATTTT.

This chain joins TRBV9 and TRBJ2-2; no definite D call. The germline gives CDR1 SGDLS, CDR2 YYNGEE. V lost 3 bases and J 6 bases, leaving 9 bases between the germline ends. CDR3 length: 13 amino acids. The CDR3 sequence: CASSGLGPGELFF. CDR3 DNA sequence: TGTGCCAGCAGCGGCTTAGGACCCGGGGAGCTGTTTTTT.

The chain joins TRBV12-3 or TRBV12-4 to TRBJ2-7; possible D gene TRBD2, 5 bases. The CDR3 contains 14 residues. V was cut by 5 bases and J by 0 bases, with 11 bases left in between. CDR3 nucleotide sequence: TGTGCCAGCAGTGGGAGAGAGAACTCCTACGAGCAGTACTTC. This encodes CASSGRENSYEQYF.

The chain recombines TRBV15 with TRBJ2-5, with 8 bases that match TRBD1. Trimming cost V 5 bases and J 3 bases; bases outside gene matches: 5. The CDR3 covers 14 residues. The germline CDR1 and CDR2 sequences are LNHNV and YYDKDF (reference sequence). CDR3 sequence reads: CATSRGTGEETQYF. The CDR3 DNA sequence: TGTGCCACCAGCCGGGGGACAGGAGAAGAGACCCAGTACTTC.

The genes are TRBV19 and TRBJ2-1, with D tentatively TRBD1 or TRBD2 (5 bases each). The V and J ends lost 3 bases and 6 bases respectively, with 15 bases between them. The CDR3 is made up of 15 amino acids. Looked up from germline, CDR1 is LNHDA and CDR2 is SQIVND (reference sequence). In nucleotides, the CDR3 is TGTGCCAGTAGTATCGGGGCCACTAGGCGCAATGAGCAGTTCTTC. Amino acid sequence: CASSIGATRRNEQFF.

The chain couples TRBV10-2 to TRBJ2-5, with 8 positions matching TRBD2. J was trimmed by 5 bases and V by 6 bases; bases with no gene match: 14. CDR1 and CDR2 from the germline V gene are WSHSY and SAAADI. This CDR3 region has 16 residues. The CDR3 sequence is CASRVGVGRAGETQYF. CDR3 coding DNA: TGCGCCAGCAGGGTTGGCGTCGGGAGGGCCGGGGAGACCCAGTACTTC.